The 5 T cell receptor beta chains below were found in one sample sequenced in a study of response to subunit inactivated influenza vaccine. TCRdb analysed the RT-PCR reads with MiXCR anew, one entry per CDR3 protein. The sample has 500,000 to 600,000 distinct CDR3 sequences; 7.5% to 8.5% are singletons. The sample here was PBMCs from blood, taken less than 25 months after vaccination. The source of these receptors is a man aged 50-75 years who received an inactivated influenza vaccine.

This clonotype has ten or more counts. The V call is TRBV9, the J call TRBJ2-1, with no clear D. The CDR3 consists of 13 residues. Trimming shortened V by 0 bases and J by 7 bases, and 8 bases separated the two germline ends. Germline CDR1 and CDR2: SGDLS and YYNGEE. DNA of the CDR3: TGTGCCAGCAGCGTAGGTTTGGGGAATGAGCAGTTCTTC. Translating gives CASSVGLGNEQFF.

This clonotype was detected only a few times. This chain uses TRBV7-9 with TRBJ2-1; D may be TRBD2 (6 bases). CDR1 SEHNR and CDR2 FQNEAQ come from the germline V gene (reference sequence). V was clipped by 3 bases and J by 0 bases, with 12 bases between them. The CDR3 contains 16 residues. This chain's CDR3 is CASSFGGASSYNEQFF. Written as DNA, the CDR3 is TGTGCCAGCAGCTTCGGCGGGGCAAGCTCCTACAATGAGCAGTTCTTC.

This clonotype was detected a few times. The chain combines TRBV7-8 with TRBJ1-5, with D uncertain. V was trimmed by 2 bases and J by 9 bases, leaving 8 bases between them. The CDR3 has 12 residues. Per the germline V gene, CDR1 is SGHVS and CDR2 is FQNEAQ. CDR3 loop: CASSLSGGPQHF. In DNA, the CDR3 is TGTGCCAGCAGCTTATCGGGTGGGCCCCAGCATTTT.

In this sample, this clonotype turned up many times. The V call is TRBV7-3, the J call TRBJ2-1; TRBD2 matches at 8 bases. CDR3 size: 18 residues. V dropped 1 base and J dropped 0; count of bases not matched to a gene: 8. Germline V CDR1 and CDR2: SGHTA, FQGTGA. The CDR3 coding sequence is TGTGCCAGCAGCTTAATGGGAAGGACTAGCCTCTCCTACAATGAGCAGTTCTTC. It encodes CASSLMGRTSLSYNEQFF.

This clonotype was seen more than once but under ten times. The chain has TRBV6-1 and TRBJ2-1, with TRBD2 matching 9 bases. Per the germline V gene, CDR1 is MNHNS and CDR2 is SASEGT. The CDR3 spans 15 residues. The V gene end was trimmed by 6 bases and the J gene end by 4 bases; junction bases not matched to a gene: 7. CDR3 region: CASRPPSGRYNEQFF. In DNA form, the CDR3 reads TGTGCCAGCAGGCCCCCCAGCGGGAGGTACAATGAGCAGTTCTTC.